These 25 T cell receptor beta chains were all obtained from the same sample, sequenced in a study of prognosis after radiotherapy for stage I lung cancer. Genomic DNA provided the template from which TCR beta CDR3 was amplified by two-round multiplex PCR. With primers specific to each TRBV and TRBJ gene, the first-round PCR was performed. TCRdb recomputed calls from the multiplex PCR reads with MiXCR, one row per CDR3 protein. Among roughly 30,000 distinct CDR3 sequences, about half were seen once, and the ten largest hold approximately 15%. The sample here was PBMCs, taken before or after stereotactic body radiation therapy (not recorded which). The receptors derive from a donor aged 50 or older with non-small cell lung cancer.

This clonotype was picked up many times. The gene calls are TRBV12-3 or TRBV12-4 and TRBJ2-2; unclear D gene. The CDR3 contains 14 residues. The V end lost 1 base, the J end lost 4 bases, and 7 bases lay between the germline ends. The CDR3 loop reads CASSLGQTTGELFF. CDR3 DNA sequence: TGTGCCAGCAGTTTAGGTCAGACCACCGGGGAGCTGTTTTTT.

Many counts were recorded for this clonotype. The CDR3 DNA follows: TGTGCCAGCAGGGACCAATACAATGAGCAGTTCTTC. Its translation: CASRDQYNEQFF. The rearrangement uses TRBV14 and TRBJ2-1; D uncertain. The CDR3 runs 12 residues. Germline assignment: CDR1 SGHDN and CDR2 FVKESK. V was clipped by 6 bases and J by 4 bases, with 7 bases between them.

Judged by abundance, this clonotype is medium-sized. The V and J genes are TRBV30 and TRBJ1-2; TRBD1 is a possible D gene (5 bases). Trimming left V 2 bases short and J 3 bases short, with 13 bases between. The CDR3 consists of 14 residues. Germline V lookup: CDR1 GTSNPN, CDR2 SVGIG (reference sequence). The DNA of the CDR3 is TGTGCCTGGAGTTTCCAAGGGGTGTACTATGGCTACACCTTC. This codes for CAWSFQGVYYGYTF.

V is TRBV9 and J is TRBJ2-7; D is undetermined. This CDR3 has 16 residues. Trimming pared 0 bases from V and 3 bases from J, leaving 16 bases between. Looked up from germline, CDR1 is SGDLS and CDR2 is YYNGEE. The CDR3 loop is CASSVGQVQAYYEQYF. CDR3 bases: TGTGCCAGCAGCGTAGGTCAGGTTCAGGCGTACTACGAGCAGTACTTC. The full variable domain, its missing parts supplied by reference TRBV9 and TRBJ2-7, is DSGVTQTPKHLITATGQRVTLRCSPRSGDLSVYWYQQSLDQGLQFLIQYYNGEERAKGNILERFSAQQFPDLHSELNLSSLELGDSALYFCASSVGQVQAYYEQYFGPGTRLTVT.

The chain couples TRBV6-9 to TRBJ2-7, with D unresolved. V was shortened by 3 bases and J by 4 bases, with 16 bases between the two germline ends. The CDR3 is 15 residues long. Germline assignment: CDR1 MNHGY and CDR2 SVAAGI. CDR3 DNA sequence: TGTGCCAGCAGTTACGCACATTTCACCTTATACGAGCAGTACTTC. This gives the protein CASSYAHFTLYEQYF.

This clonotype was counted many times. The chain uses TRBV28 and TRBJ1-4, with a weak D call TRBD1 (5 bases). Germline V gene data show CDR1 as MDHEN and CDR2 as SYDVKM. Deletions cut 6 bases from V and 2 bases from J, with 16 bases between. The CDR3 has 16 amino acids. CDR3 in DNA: TGTGCCAGCAGCCCCCGCAGGGAGGGCACTAATGAAAAACTGTTTTTT. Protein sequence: CASSPRREGTNEKLFF.

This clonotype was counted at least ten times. The CDR3 sequence is CASRPRLARGETQYF. The CDR3 DNA reads as TGTGCCAGCAGACCTCGACTAGCTAGAGGAGAGACCCAGTACTTC. The chain has TRBV6-2 or TRBV6-3 and TRBJ2-5; 7 bases agree with TRBD2. Trimming took 6 bases from V and 4 from J; bases not matched to a gene: 11. Germline lookup yields CDR1 MNHEY and CDR2 SVGEGT. This CDR3 has 15 residues.

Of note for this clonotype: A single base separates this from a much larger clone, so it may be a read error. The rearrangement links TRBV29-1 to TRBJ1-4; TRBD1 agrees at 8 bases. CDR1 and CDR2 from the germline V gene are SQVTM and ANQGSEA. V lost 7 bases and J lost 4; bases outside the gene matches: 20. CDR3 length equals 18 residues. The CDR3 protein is CSAGGPGGVGANNEKLFF. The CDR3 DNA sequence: TGCAGCGCTGGGGGGCCAGGGGGCGTCGGGGCAAATAATGAAAAACTGTTTTTT. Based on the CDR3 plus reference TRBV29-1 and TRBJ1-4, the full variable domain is SAVISQKPSRDICQRGTSLTIQCQVDSQVTMMFWYRQQPGQSLTLIATANQGSEATYESGFVIDKFPISRPNLTFSTLTVSNMSPEDSSIYLCSAGGPGGVGANNEKLFFGSGTQLSVL.

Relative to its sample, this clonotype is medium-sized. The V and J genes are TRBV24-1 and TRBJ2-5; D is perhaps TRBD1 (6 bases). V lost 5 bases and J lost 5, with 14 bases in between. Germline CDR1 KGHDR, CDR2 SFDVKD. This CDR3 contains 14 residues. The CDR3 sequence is CATSAAGRGETQYF. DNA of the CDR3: TGTGCCACCAGTGCCGCGGGCAGGGGTGAGACCCAGTACTTC.

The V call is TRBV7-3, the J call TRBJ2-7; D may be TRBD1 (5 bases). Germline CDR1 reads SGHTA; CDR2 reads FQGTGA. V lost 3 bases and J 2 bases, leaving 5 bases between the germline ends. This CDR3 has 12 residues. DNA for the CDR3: TGTGCCAGCAGCTTGGACACCTACGAGCAGTACTTC. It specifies CASSLDTYEQYF.

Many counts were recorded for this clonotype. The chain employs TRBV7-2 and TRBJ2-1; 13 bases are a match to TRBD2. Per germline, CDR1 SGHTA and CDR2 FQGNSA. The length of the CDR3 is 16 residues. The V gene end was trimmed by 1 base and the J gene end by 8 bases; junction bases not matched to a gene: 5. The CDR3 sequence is CASSLGTSGSRDEQFF. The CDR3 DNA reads TGTGCCAGCAGCTTAGGGACTAGCGGGAGTAGAGATGAGCAGTTCTTC.

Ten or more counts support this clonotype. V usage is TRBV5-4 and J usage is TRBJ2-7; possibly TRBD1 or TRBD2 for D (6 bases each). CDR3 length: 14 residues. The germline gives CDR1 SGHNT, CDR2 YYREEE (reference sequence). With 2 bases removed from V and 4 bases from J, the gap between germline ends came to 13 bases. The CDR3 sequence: CASSLGGINYEQYF. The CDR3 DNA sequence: TGTGCCAGCAGCTTAGGGGGGATTAATTACGAGCAGTACTTC.

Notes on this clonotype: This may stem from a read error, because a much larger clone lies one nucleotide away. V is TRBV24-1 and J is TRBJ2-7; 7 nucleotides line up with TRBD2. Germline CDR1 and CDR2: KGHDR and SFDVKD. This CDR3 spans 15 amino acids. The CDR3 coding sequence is TGTGCCGCCAGTGACGCCGGGACTACCAGCTACGAGCAGTACTTC. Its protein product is CAASDAGTTSYEQYF.

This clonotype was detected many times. The CDR3 coding sequence is TGTGCCAGCAGCCAAGTTAGGACATTCTCTGGAAACACCATATATTTT. Protein sequence: CASSQVRTFSGNTIYF. The gene calls are TRBV4-2 and TRBJ1-3; tentatively, D is TRBD1 (5 bases). The germline gives CDR1 LGHNA, CDR2 YNFKEQ. The ends were cut back, 1 base at V and 0 bases at J, with 10 bases in the middle. The CDR3 consists of 16 residues.

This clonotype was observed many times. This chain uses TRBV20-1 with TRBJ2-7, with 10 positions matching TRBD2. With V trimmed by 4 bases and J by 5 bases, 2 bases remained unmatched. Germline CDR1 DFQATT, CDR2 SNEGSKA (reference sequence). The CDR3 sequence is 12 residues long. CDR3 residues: CSAIAGGDEQYF. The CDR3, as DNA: TGCAGTGCTATAGCGGGAGGCGACGAGCAGTACTTC.

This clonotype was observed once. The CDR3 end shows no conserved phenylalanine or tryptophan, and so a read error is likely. CDR3 in amino acids: CSAITWAVYEQYL. In nucleotides, the CDR3 is TGCAGTGCCATCACCTGGGCCGTCTACGAGCAGTACCTC. This sequence joins TRBV20-1 and TRBJ2-7; D is unresolved. This CDR3 region has 13 residues. Trimming left V 6 bases short and J 3 bases short, with 15 bases between. Germline assignment: CDR1 DFQATT and CDR2 SNEGSKA (reference sequence).

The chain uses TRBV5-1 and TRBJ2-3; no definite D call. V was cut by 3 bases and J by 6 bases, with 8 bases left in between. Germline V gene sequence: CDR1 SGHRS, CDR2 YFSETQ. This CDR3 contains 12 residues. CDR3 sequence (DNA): TGCGCCAGCAGCTGGGATCGGGATACGCAGTATTTT. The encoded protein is CASSWDRDTQYF.

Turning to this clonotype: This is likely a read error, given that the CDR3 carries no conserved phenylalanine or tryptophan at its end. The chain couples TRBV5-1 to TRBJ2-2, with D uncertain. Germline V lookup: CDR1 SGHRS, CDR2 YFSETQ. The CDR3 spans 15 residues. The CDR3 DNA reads TGCGCCAGCAGCTTGGTTGGTTCCAACACCGTGGAGCTGTTTCTT. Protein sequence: CASSLVGSNTVELFL.

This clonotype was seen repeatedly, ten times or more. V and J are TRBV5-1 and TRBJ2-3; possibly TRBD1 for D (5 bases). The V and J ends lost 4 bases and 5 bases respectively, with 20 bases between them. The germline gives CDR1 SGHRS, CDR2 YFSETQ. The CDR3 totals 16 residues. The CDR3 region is CASSPGSFQGRDTQYF. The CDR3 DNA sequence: TGCGCCAGCAGCCCAGGATCATTCCAGGGAAGAGATACGCAGTATTTT.

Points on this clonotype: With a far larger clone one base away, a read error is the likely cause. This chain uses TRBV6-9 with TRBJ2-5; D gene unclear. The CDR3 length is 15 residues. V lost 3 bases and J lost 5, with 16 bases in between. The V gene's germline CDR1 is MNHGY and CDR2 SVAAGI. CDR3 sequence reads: CASSYGDPMDETQYF. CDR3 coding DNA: TGTGCCAGCAGTTACGGAGACCCCATGGACGAGACCCAGTACTTC.

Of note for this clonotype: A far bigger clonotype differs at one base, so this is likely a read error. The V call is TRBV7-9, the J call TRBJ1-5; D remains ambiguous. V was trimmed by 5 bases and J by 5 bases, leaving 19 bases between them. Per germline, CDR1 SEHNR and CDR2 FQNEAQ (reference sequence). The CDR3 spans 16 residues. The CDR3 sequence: CASSLDSGVAYQPQHF. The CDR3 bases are TGTGCCAGCAGCCTCGATAGTGGGGTCGCATATCAGCCCCAGCATTTT.

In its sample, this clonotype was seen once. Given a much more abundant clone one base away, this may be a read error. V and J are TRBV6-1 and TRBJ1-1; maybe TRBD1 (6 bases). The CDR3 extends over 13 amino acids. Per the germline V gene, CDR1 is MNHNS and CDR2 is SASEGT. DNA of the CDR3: TGTACCAGCAGCCGGGTACAGGGCACTGAATCTTTCTTT. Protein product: CTSSRVQGTESFF.

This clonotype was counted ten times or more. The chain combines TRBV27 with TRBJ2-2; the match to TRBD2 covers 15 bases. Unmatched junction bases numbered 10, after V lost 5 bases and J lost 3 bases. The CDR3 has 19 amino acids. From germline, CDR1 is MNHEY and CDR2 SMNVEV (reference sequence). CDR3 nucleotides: TGTGCCAGCAGTCTCAACGGACTAGCGGGAGGGCAGTACACCGGGGAGCTGTTTTTT. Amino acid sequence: CASSLNGLAGGQYTGELFF.

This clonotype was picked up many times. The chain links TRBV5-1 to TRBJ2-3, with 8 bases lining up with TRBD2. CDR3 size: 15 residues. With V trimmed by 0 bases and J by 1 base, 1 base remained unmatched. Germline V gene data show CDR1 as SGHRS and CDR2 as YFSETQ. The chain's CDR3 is CASSLETSGTDTQYF. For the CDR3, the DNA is TGCGCCAGCAGCTTGGAGACTAGCGGCACAGATACGCAGTATTTT.

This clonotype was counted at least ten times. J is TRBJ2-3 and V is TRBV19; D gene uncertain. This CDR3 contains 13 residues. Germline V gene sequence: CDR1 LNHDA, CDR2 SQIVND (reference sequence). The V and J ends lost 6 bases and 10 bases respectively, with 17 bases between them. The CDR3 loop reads CASSDSQFGPQYF. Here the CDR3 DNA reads TGTGCCAGTAGCGACTCCCAATTTGGTCCGCAGTATTTT.